A single sample is the source of the 7 T cell receptor beta chains below, sequenced in a study of tumor-infiltrating lymphocytes in primary liver carcinoma. TCR beta cDNA was prepared out of 500 ng total RNA by means of a constant-region primer. Libraries for TCR beta were built through three nested multiplex PCR rounds, which together made up a slightly modified ARM-PCR procedure. Two initial PCR rounds of about 11 cycles each paired TRBV1-TRBV30 forward primers with a C-beta reverse primer. TCRdb fed the multiplex PCR reads into MiXCR, producing one record per CDR3 protein. This table has 110,000 or so distinct CDR3 sequences, roughly 80% appearing once. Co-extraction of both nucleic acids (RNA and DNA) used about 20-34 mg of unsorted bulk tissue. The specimen sequenced was liver tumor tissue from sampling region 3. The subset: tumor region T3, left-lateral pole. These receptors were obtained from a man aged 35-49 years with primary liver carcinoma and hepatitis B virus infection.

In this sample, this clonotype turned up a few times. This sequence may be a read error, since a much larger clone differs from it by one base. V gene TRBV7-9 combines with J gene TRBJ1-2; no firm D call. Germline V lookup: CDR1 SEHNR, CDR2 FQNEAQ (reference sequence). CDR3 length: 13 residues. For the CDR3, the DNA is TGTGCCAGCAGCCCGGACCCCTCTGTGGGCTACATCTTC. It encodes CASSPDPSVGYIF.

As regards this clonotype: Mismatch with germline at one junction end may stem from a read error. V is TRBV6-2 or TRBV6-3 and J is TRBJ2-1, with 11 bases aligning to TRBD2. From germline, CDR1 is MNHEY and CDR2 SVGEGT. The CDR3 covers 15 residues. CDR3 DNA sequence: TGTGCCAGCAGAACCGGGACTAGCGGCTACAGTGAGCAGTTCTTC. It translates to CASRTGTSGYSEQFF.

As to this clonotype: One end of the junction is discordant with germline, which a read error may explain. The chain recombines TRBV5-5 with TRBJ2-5, with D perhaps given as TRBD1 or TRBD2 (5 bases each). Germline CDR1 is SGHKS and CDR2 is YYEKEE (reference sequence). The CDR3 covers 14 residues. The CDR3 reads CASSSKTRGESQYF. CDR3 coding DNA: TGTGCCAGCAGCTCAAAGACAAGGGGAGAGAGCCAGTACTTC.

Note on this clonotype: One base away lies a much larger clone, so this may be a sequencing read error. The gene calls are TRBV7-9 and TRBJ1-2; the match to TRBD1 covers 8 bases. Germline lookup yields CDR1 SEHNR and CDR2 FQNEAQ (reference sequence). The CDR3 loop spans 15 amino acids. CDR3 region: CASSDDRQGNFGYTF. The CDR3 region has the DNA TGTGCCAGCAGCGACGACCGACAGGGGAACTTTGGCTACACCTTC.

At least ten counts were recorded for this clonotype. The chain carries TRBV6-2 or TRBV6-3 and TRBJ2-1; TRBD1 agrees at 9 bases. Germline-derived CDR1 and CDR2 are MNHEY and SVGEGT. The CDR3 is 16 amino acids. After removal of 6 bases from V and 2 bases from J, the junction contained 8 bases not matched to a gene. CDR3 amino acids: CASSSPGQGTYNEQFF. The CDR3 DNA is TGTGCCAGCAGCTCCCCGGGACAGGGTACCTACAATGAGCAGTTCTTC.

This clonotype was observed once. The conserved phenylalanine or tryptophan is not found at the CDR3 terminus, so this likely reflects a read error. It is unclear where the CDR3 begins or ends on the DNA, so no DNA is shown, and the CDR3 is as TCRdb lists it. J is TRBJ2-7 and V is TRBV11-2; TRBD1, the D gene given by the table, was not confirmed from the DNA. Germline CDR1 is SGHAT and CDR2 is FQNNGV. The length of the CDR3 is 15 amino acids, counting both ends. CDR3 protein: CASSLRWTGEYEEYL.

Turning to this clonotype: Relative to the germline gene, one junction end is altered; a read error may explain this. J is TRBJ2-3 and V is TRBV5-1, with D hard to call. Germline CDR1 and CDR2: SGHRS and YFSETQ. The CDR3 is made up of 13 amino acids. The CDR3: CTSSSPGPDMQYF. The CDR3 region has the DNA TGCACCAGCAGCTCCCCGGGTCCAGATATGCAATATTTT. Filled out from reference TRBV5-1 and TRBJ2-3, the complete variable domain reads KAGVTQTPRYLIKTRGQQVTLSCSPISGHRSVSWYQQTPGQGLQFLFEYFSETQRNKGNFPGRFSGRQFSNSRSEMNVSTLELGDSALYLCTSSSPGPDMQYFGPGTRLTVL.